This T cell receptor beta chain was profiled in a study of shared clonotypes between healthy human individuals. Data came from immunoSEQ multiplex PCR; TCRdb stores just in-frame clones and leaves some out. The data show about 2,500,000 clones, more than 90% seen once. The CDR3 sequence is 16 residues long. From germline, CDR1 is PRHDT and CDR2 FYEKMQ (reference sequence). Trimming removed 4 bases at V and 0 bases at J, with 13 bases between. This chain links TRBV13 with TRBJ2-1; weak D call: TRBD1 (6 bases). Sequenced material: naive CD4+ T cells sorted from blood. The subset denotes: CD45RA+ positively selected. The clonotype was recovered from a man in his late teens or twenties in good health. The CDR3 DNA sequence: TGTGCCAGCAGCTACCAAGGACAGCCCTCCTACAATGAGCAGTTCTTC. Translated: CASSYQGQPSYNEQFF.